The 9 T cell receptor beta chains below all came from one sample that was sequenced in a study of shared clonotypes between healthy human individuals (dated by TCRdb to about 2020). The receptor library was made with the immunoSEQ multiplex PCR assay. TCRdb mirrors the immuneACCESS table, restricted to in-frame sequences. Some clones are absent from its copies; in checked studies, under half trace to an unresolved V gene, and the reason for the others is unknown. The sample table holds over 100,000 clones, of which roughly two thirds were seen once. The ten largest clones add up to 24% of the sample. Sequenced sample: memory CD8+ T cells sorted from blood. What the cell subset or site label conveys for this sample: CD45RO+ cells pooled with CCR7-negative TemRA cells. These receptors all come from a woman in her twenties or thirties in good health.

This chain joins TRBV6-4 and TRBJ2-1; D perhaps matches TRBD1 (6 bases). Germline lookup yields CDR1 MRHNA and CDR2 SNTAGT. Trimming shortened V by 2 bases and J by 4 bases, and 12 bases separated the two germline ends. This CDR3 spans 15 amino acids. For the CDR3, the DNA is TGTGCCAGCAGTGACAGCCCCGGACAGTACAATGAGCAGTTCTTC. It encodes CASSDSPGQYNEQFF.

This clone was seen more than once but under ten times. The CDR3 protein is CASSLSGWWGQGSSTEAFF. CDR3 sequence (DNA): TGTGCCAGCAGTTTATCAGGTTGGTGGGGGCAGGGTTCCAGCACTGAAGCTTTCTTT. The rearrangement joins TRBV28 to TRBJ1-1; D perhaps matches TRBD1 (6 bases). CDR3 size: 19 residues. V was pared by 1 base and J by 4 bases, with 25 bases between. Germline assignment: CDR1 MDHEN and CDR2 SYDVKM.

The chain links TRBV6-1 to TRBJ2-5; 9 bases match TRBD2. Germline V gene lookup returns CDR1 MNHNS and CDR2 SASEGT. Trimming at V came to 0 bases and at J to 3 bases, leaving 5 bases not matched to a gene. The CDR3 covers 16 residues. In DNA form, the CDR3 reads TGTGCCAGCAGTGAAGCGCGGGGGGGCCTTGAAGAGACCCAGTACTTC. This gives the protein CASSEARGGLEETQYF.

This chain connects TRBV6-1 to TRBJ2-3; TRBD2 agrees at 7 bases. Germline V gives CDR1 MNHNS, CDR2 SASEGT. The CDR3 has 16 amino acids. J was trimmed by 4 bases and V by 4 bases; bases with no gene match: 11. The CDR3 here is CASSVSLGGGADTQYF. DNA of the CDR3: TGTGCCAGCAGTGTTTCCTTGGGGGGAGGGGCAGATACGCAGTATTTT.

This clone was seen more than once but under ten times. The sample holds other DNA sequences that translate to the same CDR3. V gene TRBV10-1 combines with J gene TRBJ1-1; no reliable D call. Per germline, CDR1 WNHNN and CDR2 SYGVQD (reference sequence). The ends were cut back, 5 bases at V and 3 bases at J, with 10 bases in the middle. This CDR3 spans 13 amino acids. The CDR3 DNA follows: TGCGCCAGCAGTAAGAACAGAGACACTGAAGCTTTCTTT. Its protein product is CASSKNRDTEAFF.

This clone was counted many times. The rearrangement uses TRBV19 and TRBJ1-5; D gene ambiguous. V lost 5 bases and J lost 2, with 13 bases in between. This CDR3 has 15 residues. Germline CDR1 and CDR2: LNHDA and SQIVND (reference sequence). This CDR3 reads CASSSTFGGNQPQHF. Written as DNA, the CDR3 is TGTGCCAGTAGTTCGACGTTCGGTGGCAATCAGCCCCAGCATTTT.

This clone was counted only a few times. V and J are TRBV25-1 and TRBJ2-5; no clear D. The V gene's germline CDR1 is MGHDK and CDR2 SYGVNS. The CDR3 consists of 11 residues. The V and J ends lost 8 bases and 5 bases respectively, with 9 bases between them. CDR3 region: CASFDSETQYF. The CDR3 DNA is TGTGCCAGCTTCGATTCGGAGACCCAGTACTTC. Full variable domain (rest looked up from reference TRBV25-1 and TRBJ2-5): EADIYQTPRYLVIGTGKKITLECSQTMGHDKMYWYQQDPGMELHLIHYSYGVNSTEKGDLSSESTVSRIRTEHFPLTLESARPSHTSQYLCASFDSETQYFGPGTRLLVL.

The chain combines TRBV7-6 with TRBJ1-1; D is unresolved. Germline CDR1 is SGHVS and CDR2 is FNYEAQ. The CDR3 covers 14 residues. V lost 5 bases to trimming and J lost 1 base, with 11 bases between them. CDR3 DNA sequence: TGTGCCAGCAGCCCGGGCCTACCGAACACTGAAGCTTTCTTT. Its translation is CASSPGLPNTEAFF.

The rearrangement joins TRBV5-4 to TRBJ2-5; 14 nucleotides agree with TRBD2. The germline V gene encodes CDR1 SGHNT and CDR2 YYREEE (reference sequence). The length of the CDR3 is 15 residues. Germline trimming cut 5 bases from V and 5 bases from J; bases unmatched to any gene: 5. Here the CDR3 reads CASRSGLAGDETQYF. The CDR3 region has the DNA TGTGCCAGCAGGTCGGGACTAGCGGGAGACGAGACCCAGTACTTC.